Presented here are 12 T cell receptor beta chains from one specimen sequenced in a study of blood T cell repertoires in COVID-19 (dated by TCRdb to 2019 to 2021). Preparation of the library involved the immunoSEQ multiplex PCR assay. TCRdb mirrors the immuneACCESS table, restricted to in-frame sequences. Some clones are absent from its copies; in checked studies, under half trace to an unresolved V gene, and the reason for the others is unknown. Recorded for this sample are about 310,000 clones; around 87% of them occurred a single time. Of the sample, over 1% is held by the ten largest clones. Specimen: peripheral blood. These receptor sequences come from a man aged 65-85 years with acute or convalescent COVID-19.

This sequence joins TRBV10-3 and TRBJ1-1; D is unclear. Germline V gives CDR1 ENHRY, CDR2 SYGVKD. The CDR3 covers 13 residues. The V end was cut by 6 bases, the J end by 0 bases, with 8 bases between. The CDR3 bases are TGTGCCATCAGGGCAACGATGAACACTGAAGCTTTCTTT. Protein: CAIRATMNTEAFF.

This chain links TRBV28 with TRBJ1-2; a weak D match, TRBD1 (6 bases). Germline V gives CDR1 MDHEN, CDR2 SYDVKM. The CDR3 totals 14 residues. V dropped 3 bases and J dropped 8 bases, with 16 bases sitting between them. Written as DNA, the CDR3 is TGTGCCAGCAGTTTGAACAGGGACCCTAGCGGCTACACCTTC. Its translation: CASSLNRDPSGYTF.

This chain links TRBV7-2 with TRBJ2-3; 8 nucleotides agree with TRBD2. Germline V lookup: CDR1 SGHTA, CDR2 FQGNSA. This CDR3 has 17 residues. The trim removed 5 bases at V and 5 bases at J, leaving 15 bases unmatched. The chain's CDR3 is CASSPGWSSGGQDTQYF. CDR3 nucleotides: TGTGCCAGCAGCCCGGGGTGGTCGAGCGGGGGCCAAGATACGCAGTATTTT. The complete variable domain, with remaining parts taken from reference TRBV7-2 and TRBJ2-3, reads GAGVSQSPSNKVTEKGKDVELRCDPISGHTALYWYRQSLGQGLEFLIYFQGNSAPDKSGLPSDRFSAERTGGSVSTLTIQRTQQEDSAVYLCASSPGWSSGGQDTQYFGPGTRLTVL.

The CDR3 loop reads CASSLSLLTNTGELFF. The CDR3 coding sequence is TGTGCCAGCAGCCTATCCCTATTAACGAACACCGGGGAGCTGTTTTTT. J is TRBJ2-2 and V is TRBV5-6; no reliable D call. CDR1 is SGHDT and CDR2 is YYEEEE in the germline V gene. Trimming took 4 bases from V and 0 from J, leaving 13 bases between them. CDR3 size: 16 residues.

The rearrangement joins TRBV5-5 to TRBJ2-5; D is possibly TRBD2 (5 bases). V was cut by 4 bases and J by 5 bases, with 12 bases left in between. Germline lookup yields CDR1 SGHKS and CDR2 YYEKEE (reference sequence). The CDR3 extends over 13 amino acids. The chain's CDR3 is CASSPPTGETQYF. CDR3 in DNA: TGTGCCAGCAGCCCCCCGACGGGGGAGACCCAGTACTTC.

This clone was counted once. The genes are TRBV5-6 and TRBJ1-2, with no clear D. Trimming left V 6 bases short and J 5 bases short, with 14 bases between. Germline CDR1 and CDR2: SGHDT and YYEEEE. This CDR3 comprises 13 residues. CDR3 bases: TGTGCCAGCACCCTAAGAGGGCTATATGGCTACACCTTC. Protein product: CASTLRGLYGYTF.

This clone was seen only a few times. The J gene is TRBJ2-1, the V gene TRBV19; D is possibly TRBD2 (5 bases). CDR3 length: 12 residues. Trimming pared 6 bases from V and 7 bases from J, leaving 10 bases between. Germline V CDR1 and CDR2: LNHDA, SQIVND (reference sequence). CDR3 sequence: CASRPRGNEQFF. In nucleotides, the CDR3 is TGTGCCAGTAGACCTCGGGGTAATGAGCAGTTCTTC.

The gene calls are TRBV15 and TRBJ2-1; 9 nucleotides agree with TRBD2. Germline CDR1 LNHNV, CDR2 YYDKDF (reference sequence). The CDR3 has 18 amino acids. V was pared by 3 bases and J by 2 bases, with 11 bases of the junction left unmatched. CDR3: CATSRESLAGAAYNEQFF. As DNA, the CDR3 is TGTGCCACCAGCAGGGAATCATTAGCGGGAGCGGCCTACAATGAGCAGTTCTTC. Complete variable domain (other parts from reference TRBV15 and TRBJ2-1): DAMVIQNPRYQVTQFGKPVTLSCSQTLNHNVMYWYQQKSSQAPKLLFHYYDKDFNNEADTPDNFQSRRPNTSFCFLDIRSPGLGDTAMYLCATSRESLAGAAYNEQFFGPGTRLTVL.

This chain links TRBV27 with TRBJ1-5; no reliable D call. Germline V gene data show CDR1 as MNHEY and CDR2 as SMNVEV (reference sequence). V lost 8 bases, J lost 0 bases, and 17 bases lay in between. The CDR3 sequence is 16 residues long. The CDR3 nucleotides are TGTGCCAGCCCCTCGCAGCGTTTGCATAGCAATCAGCCCCAGCATTTT. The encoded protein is CASPSQRLHSNQPQHF.

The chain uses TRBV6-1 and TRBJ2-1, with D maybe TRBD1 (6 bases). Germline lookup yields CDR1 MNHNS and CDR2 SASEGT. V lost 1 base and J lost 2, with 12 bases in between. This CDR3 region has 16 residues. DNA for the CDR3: TGTGCCAGCAGTGAAGTTGCAGGGGTTACCTACAATGAGCAGTTCTTC. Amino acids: CASSEVAGVTYNEQFF.

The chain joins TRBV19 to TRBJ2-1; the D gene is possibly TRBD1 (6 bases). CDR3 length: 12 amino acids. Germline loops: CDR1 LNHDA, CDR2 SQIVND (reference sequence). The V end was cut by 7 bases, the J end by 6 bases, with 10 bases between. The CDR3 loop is CASNRGGNEQFF. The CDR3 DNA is TGTGCCAGTAACCGAGGGGGCAATGAGCAGTTCTTC.

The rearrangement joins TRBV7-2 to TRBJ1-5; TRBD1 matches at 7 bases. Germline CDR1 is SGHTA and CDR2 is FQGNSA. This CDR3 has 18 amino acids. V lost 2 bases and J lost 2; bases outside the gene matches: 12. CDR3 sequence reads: CASSLQEGAGGGNQPQHF. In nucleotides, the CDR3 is TGTGCCAGCAGCTTACAGGAGGGGGCGGGGGGAGGCAATCAGCCCCAGCATTTT.